The next 24 T cell receptor beta chains were all read from a single sample in a study of Ad26.COV2.S vaccination and SARS-CoV-2 variants. Clones were sequenced by immunoSEQ multiplex PCR, and TCRdb holds only the in-frame ones, with some missing. In the table there are fewer than 500,000 clones, 90% of which are singletons. Treatment denoted: over 15 received Ad26.COV2.S at low or high dose, single or two shots; about 5 received placebo; per-sample allocation not given. Each sample was drawn 63 days after the first injection (of vaccine or placebo). The input for sequencing was peripheral blood, taken in a trial of Ad26.COV2.S vaccine versus placebo. The receptors were gathered from a person between 18 and 65 years old who received the Ad26.COV2.S COVID-19 vaccine or a placebo.

V is TRBV9 and J is TRBJ1-2; D is uncertain. Germline V lookup: CDR1 SGDLS, CDR2 YYNGEE. The CDR3 totals 15 residues. Between the trimmed V and J ends, which lost 0 bases and 2 bases, there was a span of 11 bases. CDR3 DNA: TGTGCCAGCAGCGTAGCGCCGGACGTCAACTATGGCTACACCTTC. This codes for CASSVAPDVNYGYTF.

V usage is TRBV7-2 and J usage is TRBJ2-6; no clear D. Germline CDR1 is SGHTA and CDR2 is FQGNSA. This CDR3 has 16 amino acids. V was trimmed by 2 bases and J by 0 bases, leaving 8 bases between them. The CDR3 protein is CASSLSTDSGANVLTF. The CDR3 region has the DNA TGTGCCAGCAGCTTATCGACCGACTCTGGGGCCAACGTCCTGACTTTC.

This clone was observed a single time. An end of the junction does not agree with germline; a read error may underlie this. The V gene is TRBV9, the J gene TRBJ2-3; 8 bases align to TRBD2. CDR1 is SGDLS and CDR2 is YYNGEE in the germline V gene. The CDR3 runs 14 residues. The CDR3 region is CASSGSGSKDTQYF. Written as DNA, the CDR3 is TGTGCCAGCAGCGGGAGCGGGAGCAAAGATACGCAGTATTTT.

The rearrangement uses TRBV7-9 and TRBJ2-2; TRBD1 matches at 9 bases. With V trimmed by 5 bases and J by 3 bases, 7 bases remained unmatched. The CDR3 length is 16 residues. The germline V gene has CDR1 SEHNR and CDR2 FQNEAQ (reference sequence). CDR3 nucleotide sequence: TGTGCCAGCAGCAACACGGACAGGGGCTACACCGGGGAGCTGTTTTTT. Its translation: CASSNTDRGYTGELFF.

The chain uses TRBV7-9 and TRBJ2-1; 10 bases match TRBD1. CDR1 SEHNR and CDR2 FQNEAQ come from the germline V gene (reference sequence). The CDR3 has 16 residues. The V and J ends lost 5 bases and 0 bases, in that order; junction bases with no gene match: 4. DNA for the CDR3: TGTGCCAGCAGCAGACAGGGGGCGGGCTCCTACAATGAGCAGTTCTTC. It yields the protein CASSRQGAGSYNEQFF.

The rearrangement uses TRBV7-9 and TRBJ2-2, with D uncertain. V was trimmed by 0 bases and J by 6 bases, leaving 2 bases between them. The CDR3 has 12 residues. CDR1 and CDR2 (germline): SEHNR, FQNEAQ (reference sequence). As DNA, the CDR3 is TGTGCCAGCAGCTTAGCTTCCGGGGAGCTGTTTTTT. It is translated as CASSLASGELFF. Supplemented by reference TRBV7-9 and TRBJ2-2, the full variable domain reads DTGVSQNPRHKITKRGQNVTFRCDPISEHNRLYWYRQTLGQGPEFLTYFQNEAQLEKSRLLSDRFSAERPKGSFSTLEIQRTEQGDSAMYLCASSLASGELFFGEGSRLTVL.

The chain couples TRBV6-1 to TRBJ2-5, with TRBD2 matching over 11 bases. Losses at the gene ends were 3 bases for V and 5 bases for J; bases not matched to a gene: 2. CDR1 and CDR2 from the germline V gene are MNHNS and SASEGT. The CDR3 covers 14 residues. As DNA, the CDR3 is TGTGCCAGCAGTGAGCTAGCGGGAGGCGAGACCCAGTACTTC. Protein: CASSELAGGETQYF.

This chain joins TRBV5-6 and TRBJ2-3, with TRBD1 matching over 8 bases. This CDR3 contains 16 residues. With V trimmed by 0 bases and J by 0 bases, 3 bases remained unmatched. Germline CDR1 reads SGHDT; CDR2 reads YYEEEE. The DNA of the CDR3 is TGTGCCAGCAGCTTGGGCAGGGGGCTTAGCACAGATACGCAGTATTTT. It codes for CASSLGRGLSTDTQYF.

The gene calls are TRBV15 and TRBJ2-1; a possible D gene is TRBD1 (6 bases). V shed 0 bases and J shed 7 bases, with 13 bases lying between them. Germline V CDR1 and CDR2: LNHNV, YYDKDF (reference sequence). The CDR3 loop spans 15 amino acids. CDR3 nucleotide sequence: TGTGCCACCAGCAGAGATTCTCAGGGGCGGAATGAGCAGTTCTTC. It is translated as CATSRDSQGRNEQFF.

The CDR3 region has the DNA TGTGCCAGCAGCGACCGAACCGGGACAGGGGATGGTGAGCAGTTCTTC. It yields the protein CASSDRTGTGDGEQFF. This chain links TRBV5-4 with TRBJ2-1; 10 nucleotides line up with TRBD1. The CDR3 has 16 amino acids. The germline CDR1 and CDR2 sequences are SGHNT and YYREEE (reference sequence). The V gene end was trimmed by 4 bases and the J gene end by 9 bases; junction bases not matched to a gene: 13.

V usage is TRBV6-2 or TRBV6-3 and J usage is TRBJ1-5; D gene uncertain. This CDR3 spans 14 amino acids. Germline values: CDR1 MNHEY, CDR2 SVGEGT. Trimming pared 3 bases from V and 0 bases from J, leaving 6 bases between. The CDR3, as DNA: TGTGCCAGCAGTTATGGGGTTAGCAATCAGCCCCAGCATTTT. It encodes CASSYGVSNQPQHF.

V is TRBV7-2 and J is TRBJ2-1; 7 bases map to TRBD1. The germline CDR1 and CDR2 sequences are SGHTA and FQGNSA. The CDR3 is made up of 16 amino acids. V trimming: 1 base; J trimming: 5 bases; junction bases outside the gene matches: 8. The chain's CDR3 is CASSLETGPWHNEQFF. In DNA, the CDR3 is TGTGCCAGCAGCTTAGAGACAGGGCCTTGGCACAATGAGCAGTTCTTC.

There are a few counts of this clone. V usage is TRBV28 and J usage is TRBJ2-7; D is perhaps TRBD1 or TRBD2 (5 bases each). Germline CDR1 MDHEN, CDR2 SYDVKM. Trimming stripped 3 bases from V and 2 bases from J, with 11 bases between. The CDR3 contains 14 residues. The CDR3 loop reads CASSLGTAPYEQYF. The CDR3 DNA sequence: TGTGCCAGCAGTTTGGGGACCGCGCCCTACGAGCAGTACTTC.

The rearrangement uses TRBV4-2 and TRBJ2-1; 8 bases agree with TRBD2. The V gene's germline CDR1 is LGHNA and CDR2 YNFKEQ. There are 14 residues in the CDR3. The V segment lost 3 bases and the J segment 5 bases; nucleotides outside the gene matches: 3. The CDR3 is CASSQTSADNEQFF. DNA of the CDR3: TGTGCCAGCAGCCAGACTAGCGCAGACAATGAGCAGTTCTTC.

V and J are TRBV18 and TRBJ2-5; maybe TRBD2 (6 bases). The germline CDR1 and CDR2 sequences are KGHSH and LQKENI. There are 14 residues in the CDR3. V lost 2 bases, J lost 5 bases, and 12 bases lay in between. CDR3 in amino acids: CASSPAVGGETQYF. In DNA form, the CDR3 reads TGTGCCAGCTCACCAGCGGTGGGAGGTGAGACCCAGTACTTC. The entire variable domain, with the rest obtained from reference TRBV18 and TRBJ2-5, is as follows: NAGVMQNPRHLVRRRGQEARLRCSPMKGHSHVYWYRQLPEEGLKFMVYLQKENIIDESGMPKERFSAEFPKEGPSILRIQQVVRGDSAAYFCASSPAVGGETQYFGPGTRLLVL.

The rearrangement joins TRBV28 to TRBJ2-7, with D tentatively TRBD1 or TRBD2 (5 bases each). The V and J ends lost 10 bases and 0 bases respectively, with 16 bases between them. The CDR3 consists of 14 residues. Germline CDR1 reads MDHEN; CDR2 reads SYDVKM. The CDR3 spells CATVYSGTSYEQYF. CDR3 DNA: TGTGCCACAGTTTATAGTGGGACCTCCTACGAGCAGTACTTC.

The gene calls are TRBV4-2 and TRBJ2-1; 11 nucleotides align to TRBD2. Unmatched junction bases numbered 3, after V lost 4 bases and J lost 4 bases. The CDR3 loop spans 15 amino acids. CDR1 LGHNA and CDR2 YNFKEQ come from the germline V gene. The CDR3 reads CASSPGTSGYNEQFF. The CDR3 nucleotides are TGTGCCAGCAGCCCTGGGACTAGCGGATACAATGAGCAGTTCTTC.

The chain employs TRBV7-3 and TRBJ1-2; the match to TRBD1 covers 8 bases. The germline V gene encodes CDR1 SGHTA and CDR2 FQGTGA. V dropped 5 bases and J dropped 2; count of bases not matched to a gene: 7. The CDR3 loop spans 15 amino acids. The CDR3 nucleotides are TGTGCCAGCAGCCCACAGGGGGAAATGAACTATGGCTACACCTTC. Translating it yields CASSPQGEMNYGYTF.

The chain couples TRBV15 to TRBJ2-1; 9 bases are a match to TRBD1. CDR3 size: 15 residues. Germline V gene sequence: CDR1 LNHNV, CDR2 YYDKDF (reference sequence). V shed 3 bases, J shed 10 bases, and the junction held 10 bases outside the gene matches. CDR3 nucleotides: TGTGCCACCAGCAGCGAGTCACAGGGGGCGAAGGAGCAGTTCTTC. Translating it yields CATSSESQGAKEQFF.

The rearrangement links TRBV20-1 to TRBJ2-1; the D is unclear. This CDR3 is 9 amino acids long. Between the trimmed V and J ends, which lost 4 bases and 8 bases, there was a span of 3 bases. Germline V lookup: CDR1 DFQATT, CDR2 SNEGSKA (reference sequence). The CDR3 loop is CSATDEQFF. Written as DNA, the CDR3 is TGCAGTGCTACCGATGAGCAGTTCTTC.

This clone was counted only a few times. The gene calls are TRBV9 and TRBJ2-1; TRBD2 matches at 9 bases. This CDR3 comprises 15 residues. Per the germline V gene, CDR1 is SGDLS and CDR2 is YYNGEE. Trimming removed 2 bases from V and 8 bases from J; junction bases left unmatched: 8. The CDR3 loop is CASSVDDSGRYEQFF. In DNA form, the CDR3 reads TGTGCCAGCAGCGTGGATGACAGCGGGAGGTATGAGCAGTTCTTC.

This chain links TRBV28 with TRBJ1-3; D call uncertain. This CDR3 has 15 residues. The ends were cut back, 6 bases at V and 2 bases at J, with 14 bases in the middle. Germline V gene lookup returns CDR1 MDHEN and CDR2 SYDVKM. For the CDR3, the DNA is TGTGCCAGCAGAACCACACTGGCACCTGGAAACACCATATATTTT. Protein sequence: CASRTTLAPGNTIYF.

CDR3 loop: CASSAGLATDTQYF. CDR3 DNA: TGTGCCAGCTCAGCTGGACTAGCCACAGATACGCAGTATTTT. The J gene is TRBJ2-3, the V gene TRBV18, with 8 nucleotides matching TRBD2. The J segment lost 2 bases and the V segment lost 5 bases, leaving 3 bases of the junction unmatched. CDR1 is KGHSH and CDR2 is LQKENI in the germline V gene. The CDR3 has 14 residues.

The rearrangement uses TRBV28 and TRBJ2-7, with TRBD2 matching 11 bases. Germline CDR1 and CDR2: MDHEN and SYDVKM. With 7 bases clipped from V and 7 bases from J, the junction kept 9 bases outside the gene matches. This CDR3 contains 14 residues. The CDR3 bases are TGTGCCAGCAATCCCCTAGCGGGAGGAAATGAGCAGTACTTC. This gives the protein CASNPLAGGNEQYF.